The rows below give T cell receptor beta chains drawn from one sample of a study of T-cell memory formation after mild COVID-19. Via MiXCR, TCRdb re-called the 5' RACE reads, giving one row per CDR3 protein. The repertoire holds hundreds of thousands of distinct CDR3 sequences, with about 20% as singletons. Sequencing input: PBMCs or a T cell subset sorted from them (not recorded which). The receptor source for this set is an adult woman who had mild COVID-19 (a few samples of this study predate the infection). Cell type and time point are not known. Both conserved end residues are part of each CDR3. Fields, in order: clone size, J gene, V gene, D gene, CDR3 protein. The D gene is left open where the match is weak. Where a row states a size, it is once, few, many or the class of an expanded clone; other rows omit it.

few	TRBJ1-4	TRBV4-1	TRBD1	CASSHQGAVVEKLFF
few	TRBJ2-7	TRBV4-2	TRBD1	CASSQDLGQLLSYEQYF
few	TRBJ2-1	TRBV7-3	.	CASSLTPDNEQFF
few	TRBJ1-2	TRBV3-1	.	CASRSYYGYTF
many	TRBJ2-1	TRBV5-1	TRBD2	CASSRLAGSYNEQFF
few	TRBJ2-1	TRBV6-4	TRBD2	CASTSGLAGLNNEQFF
few	TRBJ2-7	TRBV9	.	CASSVAFTGTHEQYF
.	TRBJ2-4	TRBV5-1	.	CASSLNRYQSLNKNIQYF
.	TRBJ2-1	TRBV5-4	.	CASSTPGRLVNEQFF
.	TRBJ1-2	TRBV7-9	.	CASSSKAANYGYTF
few	TRBJ2-1	TRBV18	.	CASSLLPNNEQFF
.	TRBJ2-1	TRBV7-6	TRBD1	CASSLTSDRGYGNEQFF
many	TRBJ2-7	TRBV12-3/TRBV12-4	TRBD2	CASSFKRGGEQYF
.	TRBJ1-2	TRBV7-2	.	CASSLATNYGYTF
few	TRBJ1-1	TRBV20-1	.	CSALRGAGTEAFF
few	TRBJ2-5	TRBV5-1	.	CASREGVLQETQYF
few	TRBJ2-1	TRBV2	TRBD2	CATPPAGRYNEQFF
few	TRBJ1-6	TRBV27	.	CASSLGPGSLHF
.	TRBJ2-3	TRBV4-2	.	CASSQDERGTDTQYF
many	TRBJ2-3	TRBV14	.	CASSHWGIGTDTQYF
few	TRBJ1-2	TRBV29-1	.	CSVEVSRENYGYTF
few	TRBJ1-1	TRBV6-5	.	CASSYPGANTEAFF
.	TRBJ2-7	TRBV12-3/TRBV12-4	.	CASSLYQSYEQYF
.	TRBJ2-7	TRBV6-2/TRBV6-3	TRBD2	CASTPSGRISYEQYF
many	TRBJ2-6	TRBV15	.	CATSRDGFSGANVLTF
.	TRBJ2-7	TRBV10-2	.	CVSSETKLYEQYF
.	TRBJ2-3	TRBV7-6	.	CASSLNHMDTQYF
few	TRBJ2-3	TRBV5-1	.	CASSLRRGLSGRGTDTQYF